One sample yielded the 17 T cell receptor beta chains listed below, sequenced in a study of T-cell reconstitution after alpha-beta-depleted transplantation in children. Unique molecular identifiers were incorporated into the prepared TCRbeta library. Using its own MiXCR run on the PCR reads, TCRdb lists one record per CDR3 protein. The table includes 200,000 to 250,000 distinct CDR3 sequences, approximately 11% detected once. The sequenced sample was PBMCs, obtained before TCRalphabeta/CD19-depleted stem cell transplant. All receptors come from a child younger than two with acute myeloid leukemia, due to receive a stem cell transplant.

There are many counts of this clonotype. The chain carries TRBV6-1 and TRBJ2-7, with 8 bases matching TRBD2. The CDR3 sequence is 15 residues long. V shed 6 bases, J shed 5 bases, and the junction held 12 bases outside the gene matches. Germline V gene data show CDR1 as MNHNS and CDR2 as SASEGT. As DNA, the CDR3 is TGTGCCAGCAGGAGAGCTTCGAGCGGGGGTAACGAGCAGTACTTC. The encoded protein is CASRRASSGGNEQYF.

The table lists this clonotype with many counts. The rearrangement uses TRBV5-1 and TRBJ2-3; no clear D. Trimming left V 6 bases short and J 1 base short, with 15 bases between. Germline values: CDR1 SGHRS, CDR2 YFSETQ. CDR3 length equals 15 residues. CDR3 nucleotide sequence: TGCGCCAGCAAATCAGCAGCCCGTGGCACAGATACGCAGTATTTT. It specifies CASKSAARGTDTQYF.

This clonotype was detected many times. The rearrangement uses TRBV5-1 and TRBJ2-1; 11 positions agree with TRBD1. Germline V gene lookup returns CDR1 SGHRS and CDR2 YFSETQ. The V gene end was trimmed by 6 bases and the J gene end by 7 bases; junction bases not matched to a gene: 6. The CDR3 contains 14 residues. The CDR3 bases are TGCGCCAGCACAACCGGGACAGGGGGGAATGAGCAGTTCTTC. It codes for CASTTGTGGNEQFF.

This clonotype was detected once. Given a much more abundant clone one base away, this may be a read error. This chain joins TRBV24-1 and TRBJ2-5; 8 bases are shared with TRBD2. The CDR3 extends over 14 amino acids. CDR1 is KGHDR and CDR2 is SFDVKD in the germline V gene. V shed 8 bases and J 3 bases; nucleotides not matched to a gene: 7. The CDR3 loop is CATTGLLAEETQYF. The CDR3 DNA reads as TGTGCCACCACTGGCCTACTAGCGGAAGAGACCCAGTACTTC.

This clonotype was recorded at least ten times. This chain uses TRBV12-3 or TRBV12-4 with TRBJ2-6; D not certain. The CDR3 consists of 14 residues. The V and J ends lost 7 bases and 0 bases respectively, with 7 bases between them. CDR3 protein: CASTLISGANVLTF. CDR3 bases: TGTGCCAGCACCCTGATCTCTGGGGCCAACGTCCTGACTTTC.

At least ten counts were recorded for this clonotype. The chain carries TRBV20-1 and TRBJ2-2; 8 nucleotides align to TRBD1. The CDR3 has 17 amino acids. CDR1 DFQATT and CDR2 SNEGSKA come from the germline V gene (reference sequence). After removal of 1 base from V and 3 bases from J, the junction contained 10 bases not matched to a gene. The CDR3 DNA follows: TGCAGTGCTAGAGGATTGGGCGGACAGGGACACACCGGGGAGCTGTTTTTT. Amino acid sequence: CSARGLGGQGHTGELFF.

Of note for this clonotype: This sequence may be a read error, since a much larger clone differs from it by one base. The conserved phenylalanine or tryptophan is not found at the CDR3 terminus, so this likely reflects a read error. The chain carries TRBV20-1 and TRBJ2-2; the match to TRBD2 covers 8 bases. Trimming removed 5 bases from V and 6 bases from J; junction bases left unmatched: 5. The CDR3 is 13 amino acids. Germline CDR1 DFQATT, CDR2 SNEGSKA (reference sequence). CDR3 sequence reads: CSARGGQAGELFL. The DNA of the CDR3 is TGCAGTGCTCGCGGGGGGCAAGCCGGGGAGCTGTTTTTG.

This clonotype was seen at least ten times. The V gene is TRBV28, the J gene TRBJ1-2; no clear D gene. V was trimmed by 7 bases and J by 1 base, leaving 19 bases between them. CDR1 is MDHEN, CDR2 SYDVKM, per germline. The CDR3 contains 16 residues. The CDR3 DNA reads TGTGCCAGCACCCCGCTTCAGACGGACGGTAACTATGGCTACACCTTC. Residues: CASTPLQTDGNYGYTF.

To note about this clonotype: A much larger clone lies one base from this, so it may be a read error. J is TRBJ1-2 and V is TRBV5-1, with 9 nucleotides matching TRBD1. This CDR3 has 14 residues. Germline CDR1 is SGHRS and CDR2 is YFSETQ. The CDR3 loop reads CASSLQGTGSGDTF. As DNA, the CDR3 is TGCGCCAGCAGCTTGCAAGGGACAGGGAGTGGCGACACCTTC.

This clonotype was found many times. The chain recombines TRBV11-3 with TRBJ2-7; D remains ambiguous. The ends were cut back, 5 bases at V and 4 bases at J, with 12 bases in the middle. The CDR3 sequence is 13 residues long. Germline CDR1 and CDR2: SGHNT and YENEEA. The CDR3 is CASSKDIFYEQYF. Written as DNA, the CDR3 is TGTGCCAGCAGCAAGGATATTTTTTACGAGCAGTACTTC.

This clonotype has ten or more counts. This chain links TRBV12-3 or TRBV12-4 with TRBJ2-3; 14 positions agree with TRBD2. Unmatched junction bases numbered 5, after V lost 5 bases and J lost 4 bases. This CDR3 comprises 16 residues. The CDR3 region is CASSPGTSGSSDTQYF. The CDR3 DNA is TGTGCCAGCAGTCCCGGGACTAGCGGGAGTTCAGATACGCAGTATTTT.

This chain joins TRBV5-6 and TRBJ2-1; 9 nucleotides agree with TRBD2. The CDR3 is 16 amino acids. J lost 5 bases, V lost 0 bases, and 6 bases had no gene match. The germline gives CDR1 SGHDT, CDR2 YYEEEE. The CDR3 sequence: CASSLDSGGIHNEQFF. CDR3 DNA: TGTGCCAGCAGCTTGGATAGCGGGGGAATCCACAATGAGCAGTTCTTC. The complete variable domain, with remaining parts taken from reference TRBV5-6 and TRBJ2-1, reads DAGVTQSPTHLIKTRGQQVTLRCSPKSGHDTVSWYQQALGQGPQFIFQYYEEEERQRGNFPDRFSGHQFPNYSSELNVNALLLGDSALYLCASSLDSGGIHNEQFFGPGTRLTVL.

This clonotype was observed many times. This chain links TRBV11-1 with TRBJ2-1, with D uncertain. The germline V gene has CDR1 SGHAT and CDR2 FQDESV (reference sequence). Trimming stripped 0 bases from V and 0 bases from J, with 15 bases between. This CDR3 comprises 18 residues. As DNA, the CDR3 is TGTGCCAGCAGCTTAGCGGTTCGCTATTCTAGCTCCTACAATGAGCAGTTCTTC. Its translation: CASSLAVRYSSSYNEQFF.

This clonotype was detected ten times or more. The chain recombines TRBV12-3 or TRBV12-4 with TRBJ1-3; D uncertain. Trimming took 6 bases from V and 8 from J, leaving 20 bases between them. The CDR3 is 15 residues long. CDR3 in DNA: TGTGCCAGCAGAAGTACCACGGCGGGAATTTACACCATATATTTT. This codes for CASRSTTAGIYTIYF.

On this clonotype: This sequence may be a read error, since a much larger clone differs from it by one base. The chain's CDR3 is CCARVRTGTSGANVLTF. The DNA of the CDR3 is TGCTGTGCTAGAGTAAGGACGGGTACCTCTGGGGCCAACGTCCTGACTTTC. The V gene is TRBV20-1, the J gene TRBJ2-6; D ambiguous. The CDR3 runs 17 residues. The germline V gene encodes CDR1 DFQATT and CDR2 SNEGSKA (reference sequence).

This clonotype was observed many times. V gene TRBV7-3 combines with J gene TRBJ2-7, with D perhaps matching TRBD2 (6 bases). The CDR3 totals 15 residues. Germline CDR1 reads SGHTA; CDR2 reads FQGTGA. Trimming pared 5 bases from V and 3 bases from J, leaving 17 bases between. CDR3 in amino acids: CASSPQSGLSYEQYF. The DNA of the CDR3 is TGTGCCAGCAGCCCTCAGTCGGGACTTAGCTACGAGCAGTACTTC. Looking up the rest from reference TRBV7-3 and TRBJ2-7 gives the full variable domain: GAGVSQTPSNKVTEKGKYVELRCDPISGHTALYWYRQSLGQGPEFLIYFQGTGAADDSGLPNDRFFAVRPEGSVSTLKIQRTERGDSAVYLCASSPQSGLSYEQYFGPGTRLTVT.

The chain employs TRBV5-1 and TRBJ2-7; 7 bases fit TRBD2. CDR3 length: 15 amino acids. V was clipped by 1 base and J by 3 bases; unmatched bases: 7. Germline CDR1 and CDR2: SGHRS and YFSETQ. The chain's CDR3 is CASSLNLAEGYEQYF. CDR3 nucleotide sequence: TGCGCCAGCAGCTTGAACCTAGCGGAAGGCTACGAGCAGTACTTC.